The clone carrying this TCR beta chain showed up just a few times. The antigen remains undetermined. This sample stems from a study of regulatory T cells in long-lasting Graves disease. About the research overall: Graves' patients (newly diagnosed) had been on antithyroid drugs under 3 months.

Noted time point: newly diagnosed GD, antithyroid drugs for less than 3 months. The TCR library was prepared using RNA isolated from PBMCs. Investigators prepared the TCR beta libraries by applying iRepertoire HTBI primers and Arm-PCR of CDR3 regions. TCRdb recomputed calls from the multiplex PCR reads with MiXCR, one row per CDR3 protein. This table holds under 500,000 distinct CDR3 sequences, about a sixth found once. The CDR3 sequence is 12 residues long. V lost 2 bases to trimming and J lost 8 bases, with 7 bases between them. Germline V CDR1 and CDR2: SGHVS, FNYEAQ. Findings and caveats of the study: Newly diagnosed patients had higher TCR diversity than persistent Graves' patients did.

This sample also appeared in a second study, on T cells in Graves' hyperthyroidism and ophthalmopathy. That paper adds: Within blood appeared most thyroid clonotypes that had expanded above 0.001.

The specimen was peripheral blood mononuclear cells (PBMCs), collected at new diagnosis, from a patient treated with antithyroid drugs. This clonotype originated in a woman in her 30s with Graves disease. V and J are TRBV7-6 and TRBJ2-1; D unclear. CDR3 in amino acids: CASSLNDDEQFF. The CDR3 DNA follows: TGTGCCAGCAGCTTAAATGACGATGAGCAGTTCTTC. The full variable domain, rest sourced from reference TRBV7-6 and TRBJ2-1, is GAGVSQSPRYKVTKRGQDVALRCDPISGHVSLYWYRQALGQGPEFLTYFNYEAQQDKSGLPNDRFSAERPEGSISTLTIQRTEQRDSAMYRCASSLNDDEQFFGPGTRLTVL.